This is a list of T cell receptor beta chains from one sample in a study of blood T cell repertoires in COVID-19. Generated by immunoSEQ multiplex PCR, the TCRdb table keeps only in-frame clones and is missing some. The data show roughly 150,000 clones, 70% to 90% seen once. The specimen was peripheral blood. Receptors originate from a woman aged 60-75 years with COVID-19, enrolled during active disease. Each CDR3 is given with its conserved first and last residue. D genes are given only for firm matches. Size values are once, few and many counts, or a class for expanded clones, and some rows have none.

abundance,j_gene,v_gene,d_gene,CDR3aa,CDR3nt
NA,TRBJ1-5,TRBV5-1,NA,CASSLGAGGNQPQHF,TGCGCCAGCAGCTTGGGAGCGGGAGGCAATCAGCCCCAGCATTTT
once,TRBJ1-1,TRBV5-1,TRBD1,CASTLTGGNTEAFF,TGCGCCAGCACCTTGACAGGGGGCAACACTGAAGCTTTCTTT
few,TRBJ2-2,TRBV9,NA,CASSVGRVVGELFF,TGTGCCAGCAGCGTAGGCAGGGTAGTCGGGGAGCTGTTTTTT
NA,TRBJ2-5,TRBV15,NA,CATNNRQYQETQYF,TGTGCCACCAACAATCGACAGTACCAAGAGACCCAGTACTTC
once,TRBJ1-2,TRBV4-1,TRBD1,CASSQDRGGTGGNNYGYTF,TGCGCCAGCAGCCAAGATCGAGGAGGAACAGGGGGCAATAACTATGGCTACACCTTC
NA,TRBJ2-2,TRBV29-1,NA,CSVEDRSNTGELFF,TGCAGCGTTGAAGACAGGTCGAACACCGGGGAGCTGTTTTTT
NA,TRBJ1-3,TRBV5-1,TRBD1,CASSLEGQSGNTIYF,TGCGCCAGCAGCTTGGAGGGACAGTCAGGAAACACCATATATTTT
NA,TRBJ1-1,TRBV7-8,NA,CASSLAGGGRAEAFF,TGTGCCAGCAGCTTAGCCGGGGGAGGGAGGGCTGAAGCTTTCTTT
once,TRBJ2-7,TRBV5-1,NA,CASSPSPLTGEQYF,TGCGCCAGCAGCCCTTCCCCACTCACGGGAGAGCAGTACTTC
NA,TRBJ1-2,TRBV6-6,TRBD1,CASSKRDSNYGYTF,TGTGCCAGCAGTAAACGGGACAGTAACTATGGCTACACCTTC
NA,TRBJ1-1,TRBV5-8,NA,CASSPRGPEAFF,TGTGCCAGCAGCCCCAGGGGCCCTGAAGCTTTCTTT
NA,TRBJ1-6,TRBV6-2/TRBV6-3,TRBD1,CASSYRRDRFSSPLHF,TGTGCCAGCAGTTACCGCCGGGACAGGTTCTCCTCACCCCTCCACTTT
once,TRBJ1-4,TRBV9,NA,CASSGAYREGEKLFF,TGTGCCAGCAGCGGTGCCTACAGGGAAGGTGAAAAACTGTTTTTT
once,TRBJ1-2,TRBV30,TRBD1,CAWSATGVNGYTF,TGTGCCTGGAGTGCGACAGGGGTAAATGGCTACACCTTC
NA,TRBJ2-2,TRBV7-3,NA,CASSLQGPRVTGELFF,TGTGCCAGCAGCTTACAGGGGCCTCGAGTCACCGGGGAGCTGTTTTTT
NA,TRBJ2-7,TRBV15,NA,CATSAWDLSSYEQYF,TGTGCCACCAGCGCCTGGGACTTGAGCTCCTACGAGCAGTACTTC
few,TRBJ2-5,TRBV7-9,NA,CASSSYPGTRGQETQYF,TGTGCCAGCAGCTCGTACCCCGGGACTCGAGGCCAAGAGACCCAGTACTTC
NA,TRBJ1-1,TRBV18,NA,CASSPPEGGTEAFF,TGTGCCAGCTCACCACCGGAGGGTGGTACTGAAGCTTTCTTT
NA,TRBJ1-4,TRBV12-5,NA,CASGLVMTVNEKLFF,TGTGCTAGTGGTTTGGTAATGACAGTTAATGAAAAACTGTTTTTT
few,TRBJ1-5,TRBV6-5,TRBD1,CASTVTGGSQPQHF,TGTGCCAGCACCGTAACAGGGGGCAGTCAGCCCCAGCATTTT
NA,TRBJ1-2,TRBV5-4,NA,CASTQRNYGYTF,TGTGCCAGTACACAGAGAAACTATGGCTACACCTTC
NA,TRBJ2-5,TRBV25-1,NA,CASSEGRGYF,TGTGCCAGCAGTGAGGGCCGGGGGTACTTC
NA,TRBJ1-5,TRBV11-2,NA,CASSSQGGFGQPQHF,TGTGCCAGCAGCTCCCAGGGAGGGTTTGGTCAGCCCCAGCATTTT
NA,TRBJ1-2,TRBV19,NA,CASTTGGLPKGYTF,TGTGCCAGTACTACAGGCGGCCTCCCGAAGGGCTACACCTTC
NA,TRBJ1-2,TRBV3-1/TRBV3-2,NA,CASSPPAGGYTF,TGTGCCAGCAGCCCGCCCGCAGGTGGCTACACCTTC
NA,TRBJ2-5,TRBV6-1,TRBD1,CASSEAGPWTGTSHLSETQYF,TGTGCCAGCAGTGAAGCGGGTCCCTGGACAGGGACTTCCCATTTGTCGGAGACCCAGTACTTC
NA,TRBJ1-5,TRBV30,TRBD1,CAWSKAGGGNQPQHF,TGTGCCTGGAGTAAGGCAGGGGGCGGCAATCAGCCCCAGCATTTT
NA,TRBJ2-3,TRBV18,NA,CASSRDSSNTDTQYF,TGTGCCAGCTCACGAGACAGTTCTAACACAGATACGCAGTATTTT
NA,TRBJ2-2,TRBV9,NA,CASSSNPGVDTGELFF,TGTGCCAGCAGCTCTAACCCGGGAGTAGACACCGGGGAGCTGTTTTTT
once,TRBJ2-3,TRBV9,NA,CASSVSVAFSSTDTQYF,TGTGCCAGCAGCGTGAGCGTGGCATTTTCTAGCACAGATACGCAGTATTTT
once,TRBJ1-2,TRBV6-1,NA,CASSESPYGYTF,TGTGCCAGCAGTGAGAGTCCCTATGGCTACACCTTC
NA,TRBJ1-5,TRBV30,TRBD1,CAWSVQGNQPQHF,TGTGCCTGGAGTGTACAGGGGAATCAGCCCCAGCATTTT
NA,TRBJ2-1,TRBV7-9,TRBD2,CASSLTGTTSYNEQFF,TGTGCCAGCAGCTTGACCGGGACTACCTCCTACAATGAGCAGTTCTTC
few,TRBJ1-3,TRBV3-1/TRBV3-2,NA,CASSQSVGNTIYF,TGTGCCAGCAGCCAAAGCGTAGGAAACACCATATATTTT
medium-sized,TRBJ1-6,TRBV30,NA,CAWSDQAHSPLHF,TGTGCCTGGAGTGACCAGGCCCATTCACCCCTCCACTTT
NA,TRBJ1-5,TRBV28,NA,CASREPRVLADQPQHF,TGTGCCAGCAGGGAACCTCGGGTCCTCGCGGATCAGCCCCAGCATTTT
NA,TRBJ1-3,TRBV3-1/TRBV3-2,NA,CASSPVGGRSGNTIYF,TGTGCCAGCAGCCCGGTCGGGGGACGCTCTGGAAACACCATATATTTT
NA,TRBJ1-4,TRBV5-1,TRBD1,CASSRRGQGAIFSEKLFF,TGCGCCAGCAGCCGGCGAGGACAGGGGGCTATCTTCAGTGAAAAACTGTTTTTT
few,TRBJ1-2,TRBV5-6,NA,CASSPAGSALGGYTF,TGTGCCAGCAGCCCAGCAGGGTCCGCCTTAGGGGGCTACACCTTC
NA,TRBJ1-2,TRBV5-1,TRBD1,CASSLGQGNYGYTF,TGCGCCAGCAGCTTGGGACAGGGTAACTATGGCTACACCTTC
NA,TRBJ1-2,TRBV5-5,NA,CASSLGPQDFYGYTF,TGTGCCAGCAGCTTGGGGCCCCAGGATTTCTATGGCTACACCTTC
NA,TRBJ1-2,TRBV29-1,TRBD1,CSVGEGQGFYGYTF,TGCAGCGTGGGAGAGGGACAGGGGTTCTATGGCTACACCTTC
NA,TRBJ1-2,TRBV15,NA,CATSRVGGPSPGYTF,TGTGCCACCAGCAGAGTGGGAGGCCCCTCCCCCGGCTACACCTTC
once,TRBJ1-2,TRBV5-4,NA,CASSLGQGNGYGYTF,TGTGCCAGCAGCTTGGGTCAGGGGAATGGATATGGCTACACCTTC
NA,TRBJ1-3,TRBV5-1,NA,CASSLAELTGSGNTIYF,TGCGCCAGCAGCTTGGCCGAACTAACAGGGTCTGGAAACACCATATATTTT